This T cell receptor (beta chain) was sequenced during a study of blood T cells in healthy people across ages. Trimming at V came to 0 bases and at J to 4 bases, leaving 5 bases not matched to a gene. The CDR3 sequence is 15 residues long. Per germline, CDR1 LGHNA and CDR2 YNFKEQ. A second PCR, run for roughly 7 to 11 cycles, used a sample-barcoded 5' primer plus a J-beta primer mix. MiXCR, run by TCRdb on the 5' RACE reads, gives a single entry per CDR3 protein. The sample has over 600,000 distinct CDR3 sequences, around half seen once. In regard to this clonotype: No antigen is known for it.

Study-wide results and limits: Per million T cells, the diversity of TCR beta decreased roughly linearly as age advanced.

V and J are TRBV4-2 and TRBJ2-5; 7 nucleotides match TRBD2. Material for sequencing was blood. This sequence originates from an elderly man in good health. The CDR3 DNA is TGTGCCAGCAGCCAAGAGGGAGGGAGTGGAGAGACCCAGTACTTC. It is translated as CASSQEGGSGETQYF.